The 21 T cell receptor beta chains reported below all come from one sample, sequenced in a study of T cell responses to AZD1222 COVID-19 vaccine. Produced via immunoSEQ multiplex PCR; TCRdb's table is partial and in-frame only. Among over 130,000 clones listed, about 86% were seen once. The sample was peripheral blood, taken on day 0 of AZD1222 vaccination. These receptors were collected from an adult in good health.

The chain links TRBV6-9 to TRBJ2-2; 7 bases align to TRBD1. J was trimmed by 1 base and V by 9 bases; bases with no gene match: 5. Germline CDR1 is MNHGY and CDR2 is SVAAGI. CDR3 length: 14 amino acids. CDR3 bases: TGTGCCAGTCGACAGGGTGAGAACACCGGGGAGCTGTTTTTT. Translation gives CASRQGENTGELFF.

V is TRBV27 and J is TRBJ1-6; unclear D gene. The CDR3 sequence is 16 residues long. Trimming took 2 bases from V and 8 from J, leaving 16 bases between them. Germline V gene sequence: CDR1 MNHEY, CDR2 SMNVEV (reference sequence). CDR3 sequence (DNA): TGTGCCAGCAGTTTACAGACGCCCGATCCGCATTCACCCCTCCACTTT. Encoded protein: CASSLQTPDPHSPLHF.

The chain links TRBV27 to TRBJ2-7; 8 bases agree with TRBD2. The V gene end was trimmed by 5 bases and the J gene end by 2 bases; junction bases not matched to a gene: 11. Germline V CDR1 and CDR2: MNHEY, SMNVEV (reference sequence). This CDR3 has 16 residues. As DNA, the CDR3 is TGTGCCAGCAGTCACCAAGCGGGAGAGCTAACCTACGAGCAGTACTTC. Its translation is CASSHQAGELTYEQYF.

The chain has TRBV18 and TRBJ2-1; 8 bases are shared with TRBD2. V lost 0 bases, J lost 4 bases, and 5 bases stayed unmatched. Germline CDR1 KGHSH, CDR2 LQKENI. The CDR3 spans 16 residues. The CDR3 loop is CASSPPGLEYYNEQFF. CDR3 DNA: TGTGCCAGCTCACCACCGGGACTAGAATATTACAATGAGCAGTTCTTC.

The chain is built from TRBV7-8 and TRBJ1-1; D is uncertain. Trimming took off 8 bases at V and 6 bases at J, with 7 bases between the two ends. CDR3 length: 10 residues. Germline CDR1 reads SGHVS; CDR2 reads FQNEAQ. For the CDR3, the DNA is TGTGCCAGCGGCGACGCTGAAGCTTTCTTT. Its translation: CASGDAEAFF.

The chain combines TRBV23-1 with TRBJ1-5; no clear D. TRBV23-1 counts as an open reading frame of uncertain function. CDR3 length: 20 residues. With 0 bases removed from V and 6 bases from J, the gap between germline ends came to 27 bases. The CDR3 region is CASSQSMVQPGDNPSQPQHF. Here the CDR3 DNA reads TGCGCCAGCAGTCAATCGATGGTCCAGCCGGGAGATAATCCTAGTCAGCCCCAGCATTTT.

V usage is TRBV11-2 and J usage is TRBJ1-3, with D uncertain. This CDR3 comprises 14 residues. The V and J ends lost 0 bases and 7 bases respectively, with 10 bases between them. Germline V gene lookup returns CDR1 SGHAT and CDR2 FQNNGV. The CDR3 spells CASSLDSTPNTIYF. CDR3 in DNA: TGTGCCAGCAGCTTAGATAGCACCCCGAACACCATATATTTT.

The chain recombines TRBV4-1 with TRBJ2-7, with D perhaps being TRBD1 or TRBD2 (6 bases each). With 1 base removed from V and 2 bases from J, the gap between germline ends came to 15 bases. The CDR3 spans 16 residues. The germline V gene encodes CDR1 MGHRA and CDR2 YSYEKL. CDR3 in amino acids: CASSQAGARSTYEQYF. CDR3 nucleotides: TGCGCCAGCAGCCAAGCGGGGGCTCGTAGTACCTACGAGCAGTACTTC.

This CDR3 reads CASSFGGTPLYEQYF. For the CDR3, the DNA is TGTGCCAGCAGTTTCGGAGGGACTCCGCTCTACGAGCAGTACTTC. This chain connects TRBV28 to TRBJ2-7; tentative D call: TRBD2 (6 bases). Looked up from germline, CDR1 is MDHEN and CDR2 is SYDVKM. V was shortened by 3 bases and J by 3 bases, with 15 bases between the two germline ends. The CDR3 runs 15 residues.

The rearrangement joins TRBV5-1 to TRBJ1-3; no firm D call. This CDR3 has 16 residues. V gave up 4 bases and J gave up 0 bases, with 14 bases separating them. Germline lookup yields CDR1 SGHRS and CDR2 YFSETQ. The CDR3: CASSPGVQSSGNTIYF. CDR3 sequence (DNA): TGCGCCAGCAGCCCTGGGGTCCAAAGCTCTGGAAACACCATATATTTT.

The rearrangement joins TRBV6-5 to TRBJ1-5; D not resolved. The germline gives CDR1 MNHEY, CDR2 SVGAGI. Trimming pared 3 bases from V and 3 bases from J, leaving 9 bases between. The CDR3 is made up of 14 amino acids. The CDR3 sequence: CASSYRADNQPQHF. CDR3 coding DNA: TGTGCCAGCAGTTATCGGGCCGACAATCAGCCCCAGCATTTT.

The rearrangement joins TRBV15 to TRBJ1-2, with TRBD1 matching over 8 bases. Germline V lookup: CDR1 LNHNV, CDR2 YYDKDF (reference sequence). The CDR3 is made up of 14 amino acids. The V and J ends lost 3 bases and 4 bases, in that order; junction bases with no gene match: 4. In DNA form, the CDR3 reads TGTGCCACCAGCAGCCAGGGGGCAGGCTATGGCTACACCTTC. Translation: CATSSQGAGYGYTF. Together with reference TRBV15 and TRBJ1-2, the CDR3 gives the full variable domain: DAMVIQNPRYQVTQFGKPVTLSCSQTLNHNVMYWYQQKSSQAPKLLFHYYDKDFNNEADTPDNFQSRRPNTSFCFLDIRSPGLGDTAMYLCATSSQGAGYGYTFGSGTRLTVV.

CDR3 bases: TGTGCCAGCAGCCAAACCGGGACTTCGCAAGATACGCAGTATTTT. Translated: CASSQTGTSQDTQYF. The chain uses TRBV3-1 (or the pseudogene TRBV3-2) and TRBJ2-3; the D gene is possibly TRBD2 (6 bases). The length of the CDR3 is 15 residues. V was shortened by 2 bases and J by 5 bases, with 14 bases between the two germline ends. Germline V lookup: CDR1 LGHDT, CDR2 YNNKEL (reference sequence).

This clone has only a few counts. The rearrangement uses TRBV28 and TRBJ1-5; maybe TRBD1 (6 bases). Germline V gene data show CDR1 as MDHEN and CDR2 as SYDVKM. The V end lost 5 bases, the J end lost 5 bases, and 16 bases lay between the germline ends. The CDR3 is 15 amino acids. The DNA for the CDR3 is TGTGCCAGCAGTCCCCCCCCGGGGGGCTATCAGCCCCAGCATTTT. Its protein product is CASSPPPGGYQPQHF.

V and J are TRBV10-3 and TRBJ1-1; the D is unclear. V was pared by 0 bases and J by 5 bases, with 13 bases between. The CDR3 has 15 residues. Germline V gene data show CDR1 as ENHRY and CDR2 as SYGVKD. The chain's CDR3 is CAISESTVLGTEAFF. CDR3 DNA: TGTGCCATCAGTGAGTCGACCGTTCTGGGGACTGAAGCTTTCTTT.

The rearrangement uses TRBV6-5 and TRBJ1-4; TRBD1 aligns across 11 bases. The CDR3 is 13 amino acids. In germline, CDR1 is MNHEY, CDR2 SVGAGI. Trimming took 8 bases from V and 8 from J; bases not matched to a gene: 4. DNA of the CDR3: TGTGCCAGCTGGGGACAGGGGGGGGAAAAACTGTTTTTT. Translated: CASWGQGGEKLFF.

A word on this clone: Other nucleotide sequences from this sample produce the same CDR3. The chain carries TRBV30 and TRBJ1-1; no firm D call. The CDR3 has 11 amino acids. CDR1 and CDR2 (germline): GTSNPN, SVGIG (reference sequence). The V and J ends lost 1 base and 8 bases respectively, with 8 bases between them. This CDR3 is CAWSAGGEAFF. CDR3 bases: TGTGCCTGGAGTGCTGGAGGGGAAGCTTTCTTT.

The CDR3 coding sequence is TGTGCCAGCTCACCACCGAACAGGGGCAATCAGCCCCAGCATTTT. Translating it yields CASSPPNRGNQPQHF. The chain joins TRBV18 to TRBJ1-5; TRBD1 might be the D (6 bases). Germline CDR1 KGHSH, CDR2 LQKENI. The V end was cut by 0 bases, the J end by 2 bases, with 8 bases between. The CDR3 is 15 amino acids.

The gene calls are TRBV19 and TRBJ2-4; D is undetermined. The CDR3 loop spans 13 amino acids. Trimming took off 7 bases at V and 9 bases at J, with 16 bases between the two ends. The germline gives CDR1 LNHDA, CDR2 SQIVND (reference sequence). The CDR3 nucleotides are TGTGCCAGTACCGTCACCCGGACGGGCATTCAGTACTTC. The encoded protein is CASTVTRTGIQYF.

Here the CDR3 reads CASSYGQGGNQPQHF. The CDR3 nucleotides are TGCGCCAGCAGCTACGGACAGGGAGGGAATCAGCCCCAGCATTTT. This chain uses TRBV4-1 with TRBJ1-5; TRBD1 agrees at 8 bases. The CDR3 contains 15 residues. V shed 5 bases and J 4 bases; nucleotides not matched to a gene: 7. Looked up from germline, CDR1 is MGHRA and CDR2 is YSYEKL.

J is TRBJ2-1 and V is TRBV7-2, with D possibly matching TRBD2 (6 bases). The CDR3 extends over 16 amino acids. Trimming left V 5 bases short and J 4 bases short, with 18 bases between. The germline CDR1 and CDR2 sequences are SGHTA and FQGNSA. The CDR3: CASSPTGTFPYNEQFF. The CDR3 DNA reads TGTGCCAGCAGCCCGACCGGGACTTTCCCTTACAATGAGCAGTTCTTC. Full variable domain (rest looked up from reference TRBV7-2 and TRBJ2-1): GAGVSQSPSNKVTEKGKDVELRCDPISGHTALYWYRQSLGQGLEFLIYFQGNSAPDKSGLPSDRFSAERTGGSVSTLTIQRTQQEDSAVYLCASSPTGTFPYNEQFFGPGTRLTVL.